The sample holds a few counts of the clone carrying this TCR beta chain. Antigen unknown. 5'-RACE, quantitative and with molecular barcodes, yielded the TCR beta libraries. Via MiXCR, TCRdb re-called the 5' RACE reads, giving one row per CDR3 protein. The data show 330,000 or so distinct CDR3 sequences, 7.5% to 9% seen once. This entry belongs to a study of CD8 T cells in ankylosing spondylitis. The germline V and J ends were trimmed by 0 bases and 2 bases, with 15 bases remaining between them. Germline V CDR1 and CDR2: SGDLS, YYNGEE. This CDR3 region has 16 residues. Findings and caveats of the study: Blood from ankylosing spondylitis patients appeared to carry a characteristic roughly 8-variant TCR beta motif. According to the report, clones linked to the disease were significantly enriched in matched synovial fluid samples taken from ankylosing spondylitis patients.

Sequences were obtained from blood, either unsorted or a sorted T cell fraction (not recorded which). J is TRBJ2-7 and V is TRBV9; D ambiguous. The sequence was obtained from a male donor with ankylosing spondylitis. CDR3 bases: TGTGCCAGCAGCGTAGCGGGCAGCGCCGGCACCTACGAGCAGTACTTC. Translation: CASSVAGSAGTYEQYF.